The clone carrying this T cell receptor beta chain was observed at least ten times. Original methodology: Reference gene primer amplification gave nucleated cell count estimates. The data were produced by immunoSEQ multiplex PCR, yet TCRdb's version contains in-frame clones alone and is incomplete. D and trimming come from the DNA, and the V and J calls and clone size come from that table. The sample includes some 300,000 clones, 88% seen only once; the top ten take under 2.5%. The data are from a study of blood T cell repertoires in COVID-19. Study in general: In Cohort 3, a recovered donor had either two negative PCRs, clearance, or symptom resolution.

There are 15 residues in the CDR3. Germline loops: CDR1 SGHRS, CDR2 YFSETQ. V gave up 0 bases and J gave up 2 bases, with 12 bases separating them. The chain has TRBV5-1 and TRBJ2-7; D ambiguous. The source of this sequence is a woman aged 55-70 years in a cohort exposed to, infected with or recovered from COVID-19 (not recorded which). The sample taken for sequencing was PBMCs or T cells enriched from blood (not recorded which). The CDR3 DNA follows: TGCGCCAGCAGCTTGGGGAGTGGCTGGGCCTACGAGCAGTACTTC. Residues: CASSLGSGWAYEQYF.